This T cell receptor beta chain is from a study of CXCR3-negative and CXCR3-positive naive CD8 T cells. UMI-labeled 5' RACE TRB cDNA libraries were prepared from the cells. TCRdb re-called the 5' RACE reads and gives one entry per CDR3 protein, without DNA. Its table lists more than 50,000 distinct CDR3 sequences. The CDR3 loop spans 13 amino acids. This sequence originates from a human donor in good health. Some clones in this sample may be carry-over from other donors' samples. The sequencing input was naive CXCR3- CD8+ T cells from blood. As for subset: CD45RO-CCR7+CD27+CD95- naive CD8+ T cells lacking CXCR3 (TNR3-). The genes are TRBV12-3 or TRBV12-4 and TRBJ1-5. The CDR3 spells CASSLDGNQPQHF.